The 26 T cell receptor beta chains listed next were all sequenced from one sample in a study of a mutant IDH1 vaccine in newly diagnosed glioma. Clones were sequenced by immunoSEQ multiplex PCR, and TCRdb holds only the in-frame ones, with some missing. The profile shows around 40,000 clones, about three quarters of them singletons. Time point of the sample: week 23, last vaccination. All doses held 300 ug of mutant IDH1 20-mer peptide, with topical imiquimod. These receptors lack a known antigen. The material was PBMCs, obtained from a glioma patient whose treatment included an IDH1 peptide vaccine. These receptors were collected from a man aged 45 to 65 with glioma.

The CDR3 DNA sequence: TGTGCCAGTAGCTGGACTAGCGGGGAGTACAATGAGCAGTTCTTC. Translating it yields CASSWTSGEYNEQFF. This rearrangement joins TRBV19 to TRBJ2-1; TRBD2 matches 12 bases. This CDR3 region has 15 residues. The V gene end was trimmed by 6 bases and the J gene end by 4 bases; junction bases not matched to a gene: 4. Germline CDR1 reads LNHDA; CDR2 reads SQIVND (reference sequence).

V usage is TRBV9 and J usage is TRBJ2-2, with D uncertain. The CDR3 is 15 amino acids. Trimming pared 0 bases from V and 5 bases from J, leaving 11 bases between. Per the germline V gene, CDR1 is SGDLS and CDR2 is YYNGEE. The CDR3 protein is CASSVEVGRTGELFF. The CDR3 region has the DNA TGTGCCAGCAGCGTAGAGGTCGGAAGAACCGGGGAGCTGTTTTTT. Variable domain in full (rest from reference TRBV9 and TRBJ2-2): DSGVTQTPKHLITATGQRVTLRCSPRSGDLSVYWYQQSLDQGLQFLIQYYNGEERAKGNILERFSAQQFPDLHSELNLSSLELGDSALYFCASSVEVGRTGELFFGEGSRLTVL.

The rearrangement links TRBV5-4 to TRBJ1-2, with D possibly being TRBD1 (6 bases). This CDR3 is 15 amino acids long. The germline V gene has CDR1 SGHNT and CDR2 YYREEE (reference sequence). Trimming cost V 2 bases and J 7 bases, with 18 bases left between them. The CDR3 protein is CASSLQGAIAGGYTF. The DNA for the CDR3 is TGTGCCAGCAGCTTACAGGGCGCTATAGCTGGTGGCTACACCTTC.

This clone was counted between two and nine times. The chain joins TRBV6-5 to TRBJ2-2; weak D call: TRBD2 (5 bases). Germline V gives CDR1 MNHEY, CDR2 SVGAGI. Trimming stripped 2 bases from V and 5 bases from J, with 12 bases between. The CDR3 extends over 15 amino acids. The CDR3 reads CASSYKWTGTGELFF. In nucleotides, the CDR3 is TGTGCCAGCAGTTACAAGTGGACGGGGACCGGGGAGCTGTTTTTT.

This chain uses TRBV30 with TRBJ1-5; TRBD1 might be the D (6 bases). V was cut by 0 bases and J by 1 base, with 10 bases left in between. The germline gives CDR1 GTSNPN, CDR2 SVGIG (reference sequence). CDR3 length: 15 amino acids. CDR3 protein: CAWSVSGASNQPQHF. CDR3 coding DNA: TGTGCCTGGAGTGTTTCGGGGGCCAGCAATCAGCCCCAGCATTTT.

Here the CDR3 DNA reads TGTGCCAGCAGCTTGATGGGAGAGGGGCTCAGGCAGCCCCAGCATTTT. It specifies CASSLMGEGLRQPQHF. The chain couples TRBV5-6 to TRBJ1-5, with TRBD1 as a possible D gene (5 bases). This CDR3 has 16 residues. Germline V gives CDR1 SGHDT, CDR2 YYEEEE. Trimming left V 1 base short and J 7 bases short, with 18 bases between.

This chain uses TRBV7-2 with TRBJ2-3; maybe TRBD2 (6 bases). V was pared by 1 base and J by 2 bases, with 10 bases between. CDR1 and CDR2 (germline): SGHTA, FQGNSA. This CDR3 is built from 15 residues. This CDR3 is CASSLVAGLTDTQYF. In nucleotides, the CDR3 is TGTGCCAGCAGCTTAGTCGCGGGGCTCACAGATACGCAGTATTTT.

The rearrangement uses TRBV4-3 and TRBJ2-3; the match to TRBD2 covers 12 bases. Germline V gene sequence: CDR1 LGHNA, CDR2 YSLEER. The CDR3 has 16 residues. Trimming removed 1 base from V and 1 base from J; junction bases left unmatched: 0. The CDR3 sequence is CASSQGTSGGTDTQYF. Written as DNA, the CDR3 is TGCGCCAGCAGCCAAGGGACTAGCGGGGGCACAGATACGCAGTATTTT.

The J gene is TRBJ1-2, the V gene TRBV20-1; D ambiguous. Germline V gene data show CDR1 as DFQATT and CDR2 as SNEGSKA (reference sequence). This CDR3 is 11 amino acids long. Trimming stripped 7 bases from V and 0 bases from J, with 6 bases between. For the CDR3, the DNA is TGCAGTGTCCGCTCTAACTATGGCTACACCTTC. Translated: CSVRSNYGYTF.

The DNA for the CDR3 is TGTGCCAGCAGTGGGGAAGGGCAAGAGACCCAGTACTTC. This sequence encodes CASSGEGQETQYF. The chain links TRBV2 to TRBJ2-5; D is unclear. The V and J ends lost 4 bases and 2 bases respectively, with 8 bases between them. Germline V lookup: CDR1 SNHLY, CDR2 FYNNEI. The CDR3 consists of 13 residues.

The genes are TRBV7-8 and TRBJ1-5; TRBD1 matches 10 bases. The CDR3 covers 18 residues. Looked up from germline, CDR1 is SGHVS and CDR2 is FQNEAQ. The trim removed 5 bases at V and 2 bases at J, leaving 12 bases unmatched. This CDR3 reads CASSPRTGGSRGNQPQHF. The CDR3 bases are TGTGCCAGCAGCCCCCGGACAGGGGGTTCTCGTGGCAATCAGCCCCAGCATTTT.

The chain combines TRBV27 with TRBJ2-7, with D unclear. The ends were cut back, 6 bases at V and 3 bases at J, with 21 bases in the middle. The CDR3 has 16 residues. Germline V CDR1 and CDR2: MNHEY, SMNVEV (reference sequence). CDR3 bases: TGTGCCAGCAGCACGAACTACCCATTATCAGACTACGAGCAGTACTTC. This gives the protein CASSTNYPLSDYEQYF.

The chain joins TRBV4-3 to TRBJ2-7; 7 bases agree with TRBD2. CDR1 is LGHNA and CDR2 is YSLEER in the germline V gene. There are 14 residues in the CDR3. Losses at the gene ends were 1 base for V and 4 bases for J; bases not matched to a gene: 4. The CDR3 region is CASSQGGRGYEQYF. CDR3 bases: TGCGCCAGCAGCCAAGGGGGGAGGGGTTACGAGCAGTACTTC.

The chain links TRBV19 to TRBJ2-2; no definite D call. The ends were cut back, 2 bases at V and 4 bases at J, with 8 bases in the middle. This CDR3 spans 14 amino acids. Germline-derived CDR1 and CDR2 are LNHDA and SQIVND (reference sequence). The CDR3 spells CASSIRRSTGELFF. For the CDR3, the DNA is TGTGCCAGTAGTATACGACGGTCCACCGGGGAGCTGTTTTTT.

This clone was recorded once. The chain employs TRBV7-2 and TRBJ1-2, with a weak D call TRBD1 (5 bases). Trimming shortened V by 4 bases and J by 9 bases, and 12 bases separated the two germline ends. Per germline, CDR1 SGHTA and CDR2 FQGNSA. There are 12 residues in the CDR3. The CDR3 DNA sequence: TGTGCCAGCAGCTCCTCCAGGGCTAGCTACACCTTC. This codes for CASSSSRASYTF.

The J gene is TRBJ2-3, the V gene TRBV6-5; 7 bases line up with TRBD2. This CDR3 has 13 amino acids. Trimming took 5 bases from V and 4 from J; bases not matched to a gene: 3. Germline V lookup: CDR1 MNHEY, CDR2 SVGAGI. The chain's CDR3 is CASSRGGADTQYF. The CDR3 DNA reads TGTGCCAGCAGTCGCGGGGGAGCAGATACGCAGTATTTT.

The gene calls are TRBV18 and TRBJ1-4; D is ambiguous. The CDR3 runs to 16 residues. Deletions cut 2 bases from V and 0 bases from J, with 10 bases between. Germline V gene data show CDR1 as KGHSH and CDR2 as LQKENI. The CDR3 DNA reads TGTGCCAGCTCACCATACTCAGAAACAACTAATGAAAAACTGTTTTTT. Encoded protein: CASSPYSETTNEKLFF.

The V and J genes are TRBV7-9 and TRBJ2-7; possibly TRBD1 for D (5 bases). Germline values: CDR1 SEHNR, CDR2 FQNEAQ (reference sequence). The ends were cut back, 5 bases at V and 2 bases at J, with 13 bases in the middle. The CDR3 spans 14 residues. CDR3 region: CASSPRDSAYEQYF. CDR3 nucleotides: TGTGCCAGCAGCCCCCGCGACAGCGCCTACGAGCAGTACTTC. The entire variable domain, with the rest obtained from reference TRBV7-9 and TRBJ2-7, is as follows: DTGVSQNPRHKITKRGQNVTFRCDPISEHNRLYWYRQTLGQGPEFLTYFQNEAQLEKSRLLSDRFSAERPKGSFSTLEIQRTEQGDSAMYLCASSPRDSAYEQYFGPGTRLTVT.

The DNA for the CDR3 is TGTGCCAGCAGCATACGACAGGGAGGGTCCTATAATTCACCCCTCCACTTT. Translated: CASSIRQGGSYNSPLHF. The chain uses TRBV5-6 and TRBJ1-6; 7 nucleotides agree with TRBD1. The length of the CDR3 is 17 residues. Per germline, CDR1 SGHDT and CDR2 YYEEEE. The V segment lost 4 bases and the J segment 1 base; nucleotides outside the gene matches: 8.

CDR3: CASRGGAYSPLHF. As DNA, the CDR3 is TGTGCCAGCAGGGGGGGCGCATATTCACCCCTCCACTTT. The chain recombines TRBV6-1 with TRBJ1-6; D is perhaps TRBD1 (6 bases). The V end lost 6 bases, the J end lost 8 bases, and 11 bases lay between the germline ends. The CDR3 covers 13 residues. Per the germline V gene, CDR1 is MNHNS and CDR2 is SASEGT.

The V and J genes are TRBV6-5 and TRBJ2-2; weak D call: TRBD1 (5 bases). The CDR3 covers 15 residues. The germline CDR1 and CDR2 sequences are MNHEY and SVGAGI. The V end lost 2 bases, the J end lost 6 bases, and 13 bases lay between the germline ends. CDR3 residues: CASSYRTRVAGELFF. The CDR3 nucleotides are TGTGCCAGCAGTTACAGGACACGGGTGGCCGGGGAGCTGTTTTTT.

The chain carries TRBV2 and TRBJ2-7; the match to TRBD1 covers 7 bases. The germline V gene has CDR1 SNHLY and CDR2 FYNNEI. This CDR3 has 12 amino acids. The trim removed 7 bases at V and 7 bases at J, leaving 7 bases unmatched. In nucleotides, the CDR3 is TGTGCCAGCACCCTGACAGGGTTGGAGCAGTACTTC. As protein: CASTLTGLEQYF.

In nucleotides, the CDR3 is TGTGCCAGTAGTGGGCGGGGCAATCAGCCCCAGCATTTT. Its translation: CASSGRGNQPQHF. The gene calls are TRBV19 and TRBJ1-5; D unresolved. V was pared by 5 bases and J by 2 bases, with 7 bases between. The CDR3 spans 13 residues. Germline CDR1 reads LNHDA; CDR2 reads SQIVND (reference sequence).

V usage is TRBV29-1 and J usage is TRBJ2-7, with D perhaps TRBD2 (6 bases). Trimming stripped 7 bases from V and 1 base from J, with 11 bases between. CDR3 length equals 12 residues. CDR1 and CDR2 from the germline V gene are SQVTM and ANQGSEA. This CDR3 reads CSAGGHSYEQYF. The CDR3 DNA reads TGCAGCGCAGGAGGGCATTCCTACGAGCAGTACTTC.

The J gene is TRBJ2-3, the V gene TRBV25-1; D possibly matches TRBD1 or TRBD2 (5 bases each). The V end lost 6 bases, the J end lost 14 bases, and 15 bases lay between the germline ends. CDR1 MGHDK and CDR2 SYGVNS come from the germline V gene. CDR3 length equals 11 residues. CDR3 region: CASSGARAWYF. The CDR3, as DNA: TGTGCCAGCAGCGGGGCGCGGGCGTGGTATTTT.

CDR3 coding DNA: TGTGCCAGCAGCGATAGGGGGGGGGCCGGGGAGCTGTTTTTT. Translated: CASSDRGGAGELFF. The V gene is TRBV6-5, the J gene TRBJ2-2, with D maybe TRBD2 (7 bases). Deletions cut 6 bases from V and 6 bases from J, with 14 bases between. The CDR3 totals 14 residues. CDR1 is MNHEY, CDR2 SVGAGI, per germline.